Below, 32 T cell receptor beta chains from the same sample are listed, as sequenced in a study of shared clonotypes between healthy human individuals. Sequencing was performed with immunoSEQ multiplex PCR; in TCRdb, only in-frame clones are kept and a portion is missing. Found here are nearly 2 million clones, about 94% of them singletons; the top ten hold 1.2%. The naive CD8 subset, CD45RO-negative cells positively selected for CCR7, excluded terminally differentiated effector memory CD45RA+ cells. What was sequenced was naive CD8+ T cells sorted from blood. All receptors derive from a man aged 18 to 35 in good health.

The rearrangement joins TRBV6-5 to TRBJ2-1; 7 nucleotides match TRBD2. The CDR3 length is 16 residues. Germline CDR1 is MNHEY and CDR2 is SVGAGI. V lost 1 base to trimming and J lost 9 bases; unmatched junction nucleotides: 12. CDR3 DNA sequence: TGTGCCAGCAGTTACTTGGCGGGAGCGGCGTGGTTTGAGCAGTTCTTC. Its protein product is CASSYLAGAAWFEQFF.

Only a few counts were recorded for this clone. CDR3 region: CAIERSSYNEQFF. The CDR3 region has the DNA TGTGCCATCGAGCGGAGCTCCTACAATGAGCAGTTCTTC. The rearrangement joins TRBV6-1 to TRBJ2-1; tentative D call: TRBD2 (5 bases). The germline V gene encodes CDR1 MNHNS and CDR2 SASEGT. V was shortened by 10 bases and J by 0 bases, with 10 bases between the two germline ends. The CDR3 runs 13 residues.

The V and J genes are TRBV10-3 and TRBJ1-5; 7 bases agree with TRBD1. The V segment lost 3 bases and the J segment 4 bases; nucleotides outside the gene matches: 9. Per germline, CDR1 ENHRY and CDR2 SYGVKD. This CDR3 is 16 amino acids long. The CDR3 nucleotides are TGTGCCATCAGTGACTCGGGGACAGTCGGGAATCAGCCCCAGCATTTT. Translation gives CAISDSGTVGNQPQHF.

The rearrangement joins TRBV10-2 to TRBJ2-1; 12 bases line up with TRBD2. V lost 6 bases and J lost 7; bases outside the gene matches: 10. CDR3 length: 16 amino acids. Germline CDR1 and CDR2: WSHSY and SAAADI. CDR3 DNA: TGCGCCAGCAGCTTGATACTAGCGGGAGGTATAAATGAGCAGTTCTTC. Translating gives CASSLILAGGINEQFF.

This chain joins TRBV27 and TRBJ2-5, with 7 bases identical to TRBD2. CDR3 size: 12 residues. CDR1 is MNHEY, CDR2 SMNVEV, per germline (reference sequence). Trimming removed 6 bases from V and 4 bases from J; junction bases left unmatched: 2. The CDR3 reads CASRTGGETQYF. In DNA form, the CDR3 reads TGTGCCAGCAGGACGGGGGGAGAGACCCAGTACTTC.

The V gene is TRBV7-9, the J gene TRBJ2-1, with a weak D call TRBD1 (6 bases). There are 12 residues in the CDR3. Deletions cut 8 bases from V and 8 bases from J, with 13 bases between. Germline values: CDR1 SEHNR, CDR2 FQNEAQ (reference sequence). CDR3 residues: CASGEYRDEQFF. CDR3 DNA: TGTGCCAGCGGGGAATACAGGGATGAGCAGTTCTTC.

The chain links TRBV4-1 to TRBJ2-7; 7 nucleotides align to TRBD2. This CDR3 is 14 amino acids long. After removal of 2 bases from V and 6 bases from J, the junction contained 7 bases not matched to a gene. Germline V CDR1 and CDR2: MGHRA, YSYEKL. The CDR3 bases are TGCGCCAGCAGCCAAACCAGACTAGCTACCGAGCAGTACTTC. It codes for CASSQTRLATEQYF.

The chain carries TRBV4-1 and TRBJ2-2; D gene ambiguous. Trimming left V 1 base short and J 3 bases short, with 9 bases between. The CDR3 covers 15 residues. Germline values: CDR1 MGHRA, CDR2 YSYEKL. The CDR3 spells CASSQVGDYTGELFF. CDR3 DNA sequence: TGCGCCAGCAGCCAAGTCGGTGATTACACCGGGGAGCTGTTTTTT.

V is TRBV28 and J is TRBJ1-4; D perhaps matches TRBD1 (5 bases). Trimming shortened V by 4 bases and J by 4 bases, and 10 bases separated the two germline ends. Germline V gene lookup returns CDR1 MDHEN and CDR2 SYDVKM. This CDR3 has 14 residues. CDR3 sequence: CASSSGVHNEKLFF. The CDR3 nucleotides are TGTGCCAGCAGTTCGGGGGTTCATAATGAAAAACTGTTTTTT.

The V call is TRBV25-1, the J call TRBJ2-7, with 10 bases aligning to TRBD1. The junction had 8 bases not matched to a gene; V was cut back by 3 bases and J by 3 bases. The CDR3 is 16 residues long. The germline V gene encodes CDR1 MGHDK and CDR2 SYGVNS. CDR3 amino acids: CASSEPRDRGVYEQYF. In nucleotides, the CDR3 is TGTGCCAGCAGTGAGCCCCGGGACAGGGGAGTCTACGAGCAGTACTTC.

The chain is built from TRBV7-9 and TRBJ2-2; 11 positions match TRBD1. The CDR3 consists of 16 residues. CDR1 and CDR2 from the germline V gene are SEHNR and FQNEAQ (reference sequence). Germline trimming cut 1 base from V and 5 bases from J; bases unmatched to any gene: 3. The CDR3 reads CASSLVGTGGTGELFF. The DNA for the CDR3 is TGTGCCAGCAGCTTAGTCGGGACAGGGGGAACCGGGGAGCTGTTTTTT.

This rearrangement joins TRBV11-2 to TRBJ2-7; D is tentatively TRBD1 or TRBD2 (5 bases each). Per germline, CDR1 SGHAT and CDR2 FQNNGV. This CDR3 has 15 residues. V gave up 7 bases and J gave up 0 bases, with 16 bases separating them. CDR3 amino acids: CASNFWDGSSYEQYF. The CDR3 coding sequence is TGTGCCAGCAACTTTTGGGACGGAAGCTCCTACGAGCAGTACTTC.

CDR3 protein: CASSQREDSYEQYF. In DNA form, the CDR3 reads TGCGCCAGCAGCCAAAGAGAGGACTCCTACGAGCAGTACTTC. The chain is built from TRBV4-3 and TRBJ2-7; the D is unclear. The CDR3 covers 14 residues. Trimming stripped 2 bases from V and 0 bases from J, with 8 bases between. Looked up from germline, CDR1 is LGHNA and CDR2 is YSLEER.

J is TRBJ1-2 and V is TRBV19; D is possibly TRBD1 (6 bases). There are 15 residues in the CDR3. V lost 2 bases to trimming and J lost 5 bases, with 15 bases between them. Germline CDR1 is LNHDA and CDR2 is SQIVND (reference sequence). The CDR3 DNA sequence: TGTGCCAGTAGTATACCACGGACAGCCCTATATGGCTACACCTTC. This sequence encodes CASSIPRTALYGYTF.

This chain joins TRBV29-1 and TRBJ2-2, with 9 bases aligning to TRBD2. The germline V gene has CDR1 SQVTM and CDR2 ANQGSEA. The length of the CDR3 is 14 residues. The J segment lost 6 bases and the V segment lost 4 bases, leaving 6 bases of the junction unmatched. The CDR3 nucleotides are TGCAGCGTTGTAGTACTAGCGGGTGCCGGGGAGCTGTTTTTT. Translating gives CSVVVLAGAGELFF.

The V and J genes are TRBV10-3 and TRBJ2-5; 9 bases match TRBD1. The J segment lost 9 bases and the V segment lost 3 bases, leaving 8 bases of the junction unmatched. This CDR3 contains 14 residues. Germline loops: CDR1 ENHRY, CDR2 SYGVKD. The CDR3 here is CAISEGQGLWAQYF. The CDR3, as DNA: TGTGCCATCAGTGAAGGACAGGGGCTATGGGCCCAGTACTTC.

For the CDR3, the DNA is TGTGCCACCGAAGACCCCGGGACGGTAGACGAGCAGTACTTC. Protein product: CATEDPGTVDEQYF. This rearrangement joins TRBV10-3 to TRBJ2-7, with D perhaps given as TRBD1 or TRBD2 (5 bases each). The CDR3 runs 14 residues. Between the trimmed V and J ends, which lost 10 bases and 5 bases, there was a span of 21 bases. Looked up from germline, CDR1 is ENHRY and CDR2 is SYGVKD.

For this clone: With a far larger clone one base away, a read error is the likely cause. The chain carries TRBV28 and TRBJ2-5; no definite D call. The CDR3 contains 12 residues. Between the trimmed V and J ends, which lost 6 bases and 2 bases, there was a span of 7 bases. Per germline, CDR1 MDHEN and CDR2 SYDVKM. This CDR3 is CASSGWQETQYF. The CDR3 nucleotides are TGTGCCAGCAGCGGGTGGCAAGAGACCCAGTACTTC.

V gene TRBV15 combines with J gene TRBJ2-5, with D maybe TRBD2 (6 bases). CDR3 size: 16 residues. Trimming shortened V by 0 bases and J by 3 bases, and 14 bases separated the two germline ends. CDR1 and CDR2 (germline): LNHNV, YYDKDF (reference sequence). CDR3 coding DNA: TGTGCCACCAGCAGAGAACCTAGCGTACCCGAAGAGACCCAGTACTTC. This translates into CATSREPSVPEETQYF.

The chain couples TRBV28 to TRBJ2-7; 7 nucleotides agree with TRBD1. Germline V lookup: CDR1 MDHEN, CDR2 SYDVKM. The V gene end was trimmed by 6 bases and the J gene end by 6 bases; junction bases not matched to a gene: 11. CDR3 size: 14 residues. This CDR3 reads CASSSPGSGGEQYF. The CDR3 coding sequence is TGTGCCAGCAGCTCCCCAGGGTCAGGGGGCGAGCAGTACTTC.

This clone was counted a single time. This chain links TRBV9 with TRBJ2-1; TRBD2 agrees at 7 bases. The germline CDR1 and CDR2 sequences are SGDLS and YYNGEE. The CDR3 totals 16 residues. After removal of 3 bases from V and 0 bases from J, the junction contained 6 bases not matched to a gene. CDR3 residues: CASSASPGGSYNEQFF. The CDR3 DNA follows: TGTGCCAGCAGCGCGTCGCCGGGGGGCTCCTACAATGAGCAGTTCTTC.

The chain carries TRBV19 and TRBJ2-2, with a possible D match to TRBD2 (5 bases). The CDR3 is made up of 15 amino acids. V shed 3 bases and J shed 0 bases, with 8 bases lying between them. In germline, CDR1 is LNHDA, CDR2 SQIVND (reference sequence). DNA of the CDR3: TGTGCCAGTAGTATGGGGAGCCCGAACACCGGGGAGCTGTTTTTT. It is translated as CASSMGSPNTGELFF. The entire variable domain, with the rest obtained from reference TRBV19 and TRBJ2-2, is as follows: DGGITQSPKYLFRKEGQNVTLSCEQNLNHDAMYWYRQDPGQGLRLIYYSQIVNDFQKGDIAEGYSVSREKKESFPLTVTSAQKNPTAFYLCASSMGSPNTGELFFGEGSRLTVL.

The chain combines TRBV28 with TRBJ2-7, with D unclear. Per germline, CDR1 MDHEN and CDR2 SYDVKM. V was clipped by 2 bases and J by 1 base, with 6 bases between them. The CDR3 extends over 13 amino acids. The CDR3: CASSLVESYEQYF. For the CDR3, the DNA is TGTGCCAGCAGTTTAGTGGAGTCCTACGAGCAGTACTTC. The full variable domain, rest sourced from reference TRBV28 and TRBJ2-7, is DVKVTQSSRYLVKRTGEKVFLECVQDMDHENMFWYRQDPGLGLRLIYFSYDVKMKEKGDIPEGYSVSREKKERFSLILESASTNQTSMYLCASSLVESYEQYFGPGTRLTVT.

For the CDR3, the DNA is TGTGCCAGCAGGGACAGGGCGAACACTGAAGCTTTCTTT. As protein: CASRDRANTEAFF. The V call is TRBV2, the J call TRBJ1-1; 8 bases line up with TRBD1. The CDR3 is 13 amino acids. V shed 6 bases, J shed 1 base, and the junction held 1 base outside the gene matches. The germline gives CDR1 SNHLY, CDR2 FYNNEI.

J is TRBJ1-5 and V is TRBV7-9; D is possibly TRBD1 (5 bases). The V and J ends lost 3 bases and 5 bases respectively, with 11 bases between them. CDR1 is SEHNR, CDR2 FQNEAQ, per germline (reference sequence). This CDR3 is 14 amino acids long. The CDR3 DNA reads as TGTGCCAGCAGCTTCAGGGAGGAGGATCAGCCCCAGCATTTT. Its translation: CASSFREEDQPQHF.

V gene TRBV5-1 combines with J gene TRBJ1-5; 7 positions match TRBD1. CDR3 length: 17 amino acids. Germline assignment: CDR1 SGHRS and CDR2 YFSETQ. The J segment lost 0 bases and the V segment lost 0 bases, leaving 6 bases of the junction unmatched. The DNA of the CDR3 is TGCGCCAGCAGCTTGGTGGGACAGATTATTAGCAATCAGCCCCAGCATTTT. This codes for CASSLVGQIISNQPQHF.

The chain carries TRBV2 and TRBJ2-1, with D possibly TRBD1 on 6 matching bases. From germline, CDR1 is SNHLY and CDR2 FYNNEI. V was clipped by 0 bases and J by 2 bases, with 14 bases between them. The CDR3 runs 17 residues. The CDR3 bases are TGTGCCAGCAGTGAAGCGCAGTTTCAGGGGCCCTACAATGAGCAGTTCTTC. Its translation: CASSEAQFQGPYNEQFF.

The CDR3 nucleotides are TGTGCCAGCAGCTTTTCAGGGTCCTATGGCTACACCTTC. This gives the protein CASSFSGSYGYTF. The gene calls are TRBV13 and TRBJ1-2, with D possibly being TRBD1 (5 bases). The germline V gene encodes CDR1 PRHDT and CDR2 FYEKMQ (reference sequence). Trimming took off 3 bases at V and 4 bases at J, with 9 bases between the two ends. The CDR3 is 13 amino acids.

The V and J genes are TRBV11-2 and TRBJ2-5, with a tentative D call TRBD1 (6 bases). The V gene's germline CDR1 is SGHAT and CDR2 FQNNGV. There are 14 residues in the CDR3. The V end lost 5 bases, the J end lost 2 bases, and 12 bases lay between the germline ends. The CDR3 bases are TGTGCCAGCAGCATATGGACAGCACAAGAGACCCAGTACTTC. It specifies CASSIWTAQETQYF.

The chain recombines TRBV28 with TRBJ2-3; possible D gene TRBD1, 5 bases. The V gene's germline CDR1 is MDHEN and CDR2 SYDVKM. The CDR3 covers 15 residues. With 8 bases removed from V and 0 bases from J, the gap between germline ends came to 15 bases. In nucleotides, the CDR3 is TGTGCCAGCTTCCTCCAGGGATCTAGCACAGATACGCAGTATTTT. Translation gives CASFLQGSSTDTQYF.

The chain joins TRBV19 to TRBJ2-3; D is unresolved. V was shortened by 3 bases and J by 5 bases, with 18 bases between the two germline ends. Germline V lookup: CDR1 LNHDA, CDR2 SQIVND (reference sequence). This CDR3 is 16 amino acids long. The CDR3 loop is CASSILEGHEVDTQYF. CDR3 DNA: TGTGCCAGTAGTATCCTCGAAGGCCACGAGGTAGATACGCAGTATTTT. Full variable domain (outside the CDR3, taken from reference TRBV19 and TRBJ2-3): DGGITQSPKYLFRKEGQNVTLSCEQNLNHDAMYWYRQDPGQGLRLIYYSQIVNDFQKGDIAEGYSVSREKKESFPLTVTSAQKNPTAFYLCASSILEGHEVDTQYFGPGTRLTVL.

This clone was observed a single time. J is TRBJ1-2 and V is TRBV19; maybe TRBD1 (6 bases). The V end was cut by 4 bases, the J end by 3 bases, with 6 bases between. CDR3 length: 12 residues. From germline, CDR1 is LNHDA and CDR2 SQIVND (reference sequence). CDR3 sequence: CASSTGDYGYTF. CDR3 coding DNA: TGTGCCAGTAGTACAGGGGACTATGGCTACACCTTC.